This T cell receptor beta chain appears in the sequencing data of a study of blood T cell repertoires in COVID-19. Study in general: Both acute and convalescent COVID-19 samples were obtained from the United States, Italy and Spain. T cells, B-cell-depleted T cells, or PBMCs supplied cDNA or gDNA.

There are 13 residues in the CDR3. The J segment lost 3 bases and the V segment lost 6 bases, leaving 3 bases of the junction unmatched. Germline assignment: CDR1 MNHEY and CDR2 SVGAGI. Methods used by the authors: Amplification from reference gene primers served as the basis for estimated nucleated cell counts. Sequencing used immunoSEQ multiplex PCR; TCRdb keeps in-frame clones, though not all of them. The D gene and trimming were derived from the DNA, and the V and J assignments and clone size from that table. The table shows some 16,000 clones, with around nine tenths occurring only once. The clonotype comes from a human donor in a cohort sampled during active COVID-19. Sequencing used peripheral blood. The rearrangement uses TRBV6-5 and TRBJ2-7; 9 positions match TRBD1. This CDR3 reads CASRLGQGYEQYF. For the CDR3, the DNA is TGTGCCAGCAGATTGGGACAGGGCTACGAGCAGTACTTC.